One sample yielded the 23 T cell receptor beta chains listed below, sequenced in a study of CD8 T cells in Susac syndrome (dated by TCRdb to between 2018 and 2020). Library generation was performed with the immunoSEQ multiplex PCR assay. RNA was extracted with the RNeasy kit and roughly 0.5 to 1 ug was reverse transcribed using random hexamers. TCRdb passed the public sequencing reads through fastp at Q25 and MiXCR, retaining productive beta sequences. A single entry per CDR3 protein holds the most common genes and DNA from its merged rows. For this sample there are roughly 200,000 distinct CDR3 sequences; roughly 95% appear just once. The top ten hold approximately 0.094% of the sample. Sample: CD4+ T cells from PBMCs. All receptors derive from a human donor in good health.

The gene calls are TRBV5-5 and TRBJ2-3; D gene unclear. Germline values: CDR1 SGHKS, CDR2 YYEKEE (reference sequence). V was clipped by 1 base and J by 0 bases, with 18 bases between them. The CDR3 is 18 residues long. CDR3 amino acids: CASSLQIPTYPSTDTQYF. In nucleotides, the CDR3 is TGTGCCAGCAGCTTGCAAATACCGACATACCCTAGCACAGATACGCAGTATTTT.

This chain joins TRBV9 and TRBJ2-7; TRBD1 aligns across 8 bases. Germline loops: CDR1 SGDLS, CDR2 YYNGEE. V lost 3 bases and J lost 6; bases outside the gene matches: 8. The CDR3 loop spans 14 amino acids. CDR3 DNA sequence: TGTGCCAGCAGCGGTGACAGGGGAGCAGGCGAGCAGTACTTC. Its protein product is CASSGDRGAGEQYF.

This chain links TRBV6-4 with TRBJ2-1, with 10 nucleotides matching TRBD2. Germline V lookup: CDR1 MRHNA, CDR2 SNTAGT. CDR3 length: 16 amino acids. The V gene end was trimmed by 1 base and the J gene end by 6 bases; junction bases not matched to a gene: 6. This chain's CDR3 is CASSDWTSGVPNEQFF. CDR3 coding DNA: TGTGCCAGCAGTGACTGGACTAGCGGCGTACCCAATGAGCAGTTCTTC.

In DNA, the CDR3 is TGCAGCGCCCGATGGGGGCCCCGGAGAGGCACAGATACGCAGTATTTT. Protein: CSARWGPRRGTDTQYF. This chain links TRBV29-1 with TRBJ2-3, with D possibly matching TRBD1 (6 bases). The CDR3 is 16 amino acids. V was pared by 7 bases and J by 1 base, with 21 bases between. Germline-derived CDR1 and CDR2 are SQVTM and ANQGSEA.

The chain combines TRBV20-1 with TRBJ2-1, with 10 nucleotides matching TRBD1. CDR1 and CDR2 (germline): DFQATT, SNEGSKA (reference sequence). J gave up 14 bases and V 4 bases, and 11 bases lay outside the gene matches. The CDR3 runs 13 residues. CDR3 bases: TGCAGTGCTACCGACAGGGGGCGGGCTACGGAGTTCTTC. It yields the protein CSATDRGRATEFF.

The chain's CDR3 is CSASPYNYGYTF. CDR3 nucleotide sequence: TGCAGTGCTAGTCCCTATAACTATGGCTACACCTTC. This chain uses TRBV20-1 with TRBJ1-2; no clear D gene. The V end was cut by 3 bases, the J end by 1 base, with 6 bases between. There are 12 residues in the CDR3. Per germline, CDR1 DFQATT and CDR2 SNEGSKA (reference sequence).

This chain uses TRBV23-1 with TRBJ2-7; perhaps TRBD1 as D (5 bases). TRBV23-1 is known as an ORF, though its function is uncertain. The V gene lost 8 bases and the J gene lost 3 bases, with 20 bases spanning the gap. The CDR3 runs to 15 residues. The CDR3, as DNA: TGCGCCAGCCCGCCCTCAACCCGACAGCACTACGAGCAGTACGTC. It is translated as CASPPSTRQHYEQYV.

V usage is TRBV3-1 and J usage is TRBJ2-1, with 9 bases identical to TRBD1. Germline V gene lookup returns CDR1 LGHDT and CDR2 YNNKEL (reference sequence). The CDR3 has 15 residues. J was trimmed by 8 bases and V by 3 bases; bases with no gene match: 8. CDR3 sequence (DNA): TGTGCCAGCAGCCATGGACAGGGGATTGGCGATGAGCAGTTCTTC. Its protein is CASSHGQGIGDEQFF.

This chain connects TRBV5-1 to TRBJ2-7; 7 bases are shared with TRBD1. After removal of 7 bases from V and 2 bases from J, the junction contained 9 bases not matched to a gene. Germline CDR1 reads SGHRS; CDR2 reads YFSETQ. This CDR3 has 14 amino acids. CDR3: CASGEGDRAYEQYF. The CDR3 nucleotides read TGCGCCAGCGGCGAAGGGGACAGAGCCTACGAGCAGTACTTC.

The rearrangement links TRBV12-3 or TRBV12-4 to TRBJ1-2; no firm D call. With 3 bases removed from V and 5 bases from J, the gap between germline ends came to 13 bases. CDR3 length equals 14 residues. CDR3 in DNA: TGTGCCAGCAGTTTTGTGAACCGTGTATATGGCTACACCTTC. This encodes CASSFVNRVYGYTF.

This sequence joins TRBV5-1 and TRBJ2-1; possibly TRBD1 for D (6 bases). Trimming took off 0 bases at V and 8 bases at J, with 12 bases between the two ends. CDR1 is SGHRS and CDR2 is YFSETQ in the germline V gene. CDR3 size: 14 residues. In DNA form, the CDR3 reads TGCGCCAGCAGCTTGGCCACAGGGTTCGATGAGCAGTTCTTC. Translating gives CASSLATGFDEQFF. The whole variable domain, remainder taken from reference TRBV5-1 and TRBJ2-1, is KAGVTQTPRYLIKTRGQQVTLSCSPISGHRSVSWYQQTPGQGLQFLFEYFSETQRNKGNFPGRFSGRQFSNSRSEMNVSTLELGDSALYLCASSLATGFDEQFFGPGTRLTVL.

V gene TRBV18 combines with J gene TRBJ2-7; tentatively, D is TRBD1 or TRBD2 (5 bases each). Germline assignment: CDR1 KGHSH and CDR2 LQKENI. The CDR3 extends over 14 amino acids. V was pared by 6 bases and J by 0 bases, with 12 bases between. The CDR3 loop is CASSGDGYSYEQYF. CDR3 bases: TGTGCCAGCTCGGGGGACGGCTACTCCTACGAGCAGTACTTC.

This clonotype has a single count. This sequence joins TRBV2 and TRBJ1-5; unclear D gene. This CDR3 comprises 14 residues. Germline loops: CDR1 SNHLY, CDR2 FYNNEI. The V gene lost 8 bases and the J gene lost 1 base, with 12 bases spanning the gap. The CDR3 here is CASGVWGSNQPQHF. In DNA form, the CDR3 reads TGTGCCAGCGGGGTCTGGGGAAGCAATCAGCCCCAGCATTTT.

The genes are TRBV7-9 and TRBJ1-6; D not certain. Germline CDR1 reads SEHNR; CDR2 reads FQNEAQ (reference sequence). The CDR3 is made up of 15 amino acids. V was cut by 3 bases and J by 7 bases, with 13 bases left in between. CDR3 nucleotide sequence: TGTGCCAGCAGCTTGCCGTCCGGGATCAATTCACCCCTCCACTTT. Amino acids: CASSLPSGINSPLHF.

The genes are TRBV7-9 and TRBJ1-1; D is undetermined. The CDR3 totals 12 residues. Germline lookup yields CDR1 SEHNR and CDR2 FQNEAQ (reference sequence). V was shortened by 8 bases and J by 5 bases, with 12 bases between the two germline ends. The CDR3 sequence is CASGPADTEAFF. In nucleotides, the CDR3 is TGTGCCAGCGGCCCGGCGGATACTGAAGCTTTCTTT.

This chain uses TRBV20-1 with TRBJ1-2, with 8 nucleotides matching TRBD1. The length of the CDR3 is 13 residues. The V gene end was trimmed by 6 bases and the J gene end by 8 bases; junction bases not matched to a gene: 11. CDR1 is DFQATT and CDR2 is SNEGSKA in the germline V gene (reference sequence). The DNA of the CDR3 is TGCAGTGCCCCCCCCGGGACAGGTCTGGGCTACACCTTC. Translated: CSAPPGTGLGYTF.

The chain recombines TRBV4-3 with TRBJ2-5, with unresolved D. V shed 0 bases and J shed 2 bases, with 10 bases lying between them. The CDR3 covers 15 residues. Germline loops: CDR1 LGHNA, CDR2 YSLEER. The CDR3 loop is CASSQDMANQETQYF. CDR3 in DNA: TGCGCCAGCAGCCAAGATATGGCTAATCAAGAGACCCAGTACTTC.

The rearrangement joins TRBV12-3 or TRBV12-4 to TRBJ1-5, with D possibly being TRBD1 (6 bases). Trimming left V 1 base short and J 7 bases short, with 17 bases between. This CDR3 is 16 amino acids long. DNA of the CDR3: TGTGCCAGCAGTTTAGGCTTGGGGGGCTGGGGACAGCCCCAGCATTTT. It specifies CASSLGLGGWGQPQHF.

The chain recombines TRBV6-1 with TRBJ2-5; 7 bases are a match to TRBD2. Germline V gene sequence: CDR1 MNHNS, CDR2 SASEGT. V lost 8 bases and J lost 1; bases outside the gene matches: 16. This CDR3 region has 17 residues. CDR3 sequence: CASSAALAGESQETQYF. In nucleotides, the CDR3 is TGTGCCAGCTCCGCGGCCTTAGCGGGCGAGAGCCAAGAGACCCAGTACTTC.

The J gene is TRBJ2-7, the V gene TRBV7-2, with 7 bases fitting TRBD1. Per germline, CDR1 SGHTA and CDR2 FQGNSA. There are 15 residues in the CDR3. The V segment lost 0 bases and the J segment 2 bases; nucleotides outside the gene matches: 4. The CDR3 region has the DNA TGTGCCAGCAGCTTAGCGCCGGGACAGACCTACGAGCAGTACGTC. It codes for CASSLAPGQTYEQYV.

This clonotype was seen a handful of times. The chain has TRBV6-1 and TRBJ2-7, with D possibly TRBD1 on 5 matching bases. Trimming removed 5 bases at V and 0 bases at J, with 14 bases between. The CDR3 has 15 amino acids. Germline V gene lookup returns CDR1 MNHNS and CDR2 SASEGT. This CDR3 reads CASSPDSLGSYEQYF. DNA for the CDR3: TGTGCCAGCAGTCCTGACAGCCTGGGCTCCTACGAGCAGTACTTC.

CDR3 sequence: CASSQGHRRGTGELFF. CDR3 DNA: TGCGCCAGCAGCCAAGGCCACAGGCGGGGCACCGGGGAGCTGTTTTTT. The genes are TRBV4-3 and TRBJ2-2, with D tentatively TRBD2 (6 bases). V was shortened by 1 base and J by 4 bases, with 13 bases between the two germline ends. This CDR3 is built from 16 residues. Germline-derived CDR1 and CDR2 are LGHNA and YSLEER.

This clonotype has just a few counts. The V call is TRBV9, the J call TRBJ2-5; D remains unclear. The germline gives CDR1 SGDLS, CDR2 YYNGEE. Between the trimmed V and J ends, which lost 0 bases and 1 base, there was a span of 4 bases. The CDR3 has 13 residues. The CDR3 loop reads CASSVAGQETQYF. In DNA form, the CDR3 reads TGTGCCAGCAGCGTAGCAGGCCAAGAGACCCAGTACTTC.